The 10 T cell receptor beta chains below come from one sample, sequenced in a study of T cell repertoires in cytomegalovirus infection. TCRdb recomputed calls from the reads with MiXCR, one row per CDR3 protein. The table lists some 500,000 distinct CDR3 sequences, almost 40% of them singletons, with 40% to 60% in the top ten. These TCRs are of unknown antigen specificity. Sequenced here: cultured PBMCs, sampled from culture after CMV antigen stimulation. The origin of the receptors is a human donor in good health (CMV status not recorded). Some clones in this sample may be carry-over from other donors' samples.

The sample holds many counts of this clonotype. This chain links TRBV3-1 with TRBJ2-3; 15 bases are shared with TRBD2. The CDR3 contains 19 residues. The junction had 14 bases not matched to a gene; V was cut back by 6 bases and J by 4 bases. Germline CDR1 LGHDT, CDR2 YNNKEL (reference sequence). CDR3 sequence: CASRGRTSGRAGRPDTQYF. CDR3 nucleotide sequence: TGTGCCAGCAGAGGTCGGACTAGCGGGAGGGCCGGTAGACCAGATACGCAGTATTTT.

V gene TRBV6-1 combines with J gene TRBJ2-7, with D unresolved. Germline V lookup: CDR1 MNHNS, CDR2 SASEGT. V was trimmed by 1 base and J by 0 bases, leaving 4 bases between them. This CDR3 spans 13 amino acids. The CDR3 DNA reads TGTGCCAGCAGTGAAGGTTTCTCCTACGAGCAGTACTTC. Translated: CASSEGFSYEQYF.

Concerning this clonotype itself: Likely a read error: the CDR3 ends without its conserved phenylalanine or tryptophan. The chain recombines TRBV20-1 with TRBJ1-3; D remains unclear. Looked up from germline, CDR1 is DFQATT and CDR2 is SNEGSKA (reference sequence). The length of the CDR3 is 17 residues. V lost 2 bases, J lost 0 bases, and 17 bases lay in between. CDR3 sequence: CSARRNTESDSGNTIYS. The CDR3 nucleotides read TGCAGTGCTAGACGTAATACTGAATCGGACTCTGGAAACACCATATATTCT.

This clonotype was counted between two and nine times. This chain joins TRBV11-2 and TRBJ1-5; D uncertain. V shed 3 bases and J shed 6 bases, with 9 bases lying between them. The CDR3 has 13 amino acids. Germline lookup yields CDR1 SGHAT and CDR2 FQNNGV. DNA of the CDR3: TGTGCCAGCAGCTTTCGAGCGGGTCAGCCCCAGCATTTT. It encodes CASSFRAGQPQHF.

The V call is TRBV12-3 or TRBV12-4, the J call TRBJ2-1; possibly TRBD2 for D (6 bases). This CDR3 has 16 residues. Trimming pared 5 bases from V and 4 bases from J, leaving 18 bases between. In nucleotides, the CDR3 is TGTGCCAGCAGTCGGGGTACTCGCGGGAAGTACAATGAGCAGTTCTTC. Its protein is CASSRGTRGKYNEQFF.

This rearrangement joins TRBV7-9 to TRBJ1-5; D remains unclear. Germline V CDR1 and CDR2: SEHNR, FQNEAQ (reference sequence). Between the trimmed V and J ends, which lost 1 base and 5 bases, there was a span of 6 bases. This CDR3 contains 13 residues. The CDR3 region is CASSLDNYQPQHF. The CDR3 DNA follows: TGTGCCAGCAGCTTAGACAATTATCAGCCCCAGCATTTT.

The chain carries TRBV19 and TRBJ1-2, with unresolved D. The germline gives CDR1 LNHDA, CDR2 SQIVND (reference sequence). This CDR3 is 15 amino acids long. The V gene lost 3 bases and the J gene lost 4 bases, with 15 bases spanning the gap. The DNA for the CDR3 is TGTGCCAGTAGTATCACCCCTGATTATTTCTATGGCTACACCTTC. Amino acids: CASSITPDYFYGYTF.

The chain uses TRBV6-6 and TRBJ1-2, with D maybe TRBD1 (5 bases). The V gene lost 2 bases and the J gene lost 4 bases, with 14 bases spanning the gap. Looked up from germline, CDR1 is MNHNY and CDR2 is SVGAGI (reference sequence). This CDR3 spans 15 amino acids. CDR3: CASSYRGETRYGYTF. As DNA, the CDR3 is TGTGCCAGCAGTTACCGGGGGGAAACTCGCTATGGCTACACCTTC.

The chain carries TRBV19 and TRBJ1-2; D call uncertain. The CDR3 is 13 residues long. Germline CDR1 reads LNHDA; CDR2 reads SQIVND (reference sequence). V lost 3 bases and J 0 bases, leaving 5 bases between the germline ends. CDR3 in amino acids: CASSMRANYGYTF. CDR3 nucleotide sequence: TGTGCCAGTAGTATGCGCGCTAACTATGGCTACACCTTC.

This clonotype was seen only a few times. As DNA, the CDR3 is TGCGCCAGCAGCTACCGACAGACTAGCGGGAGCAAGACCCAGTACTTC. Translating it yields CASSYRQTSGSKTQYF. The gene calls are TRBV5-1 and TRBJ2-5; TRBD2 agrees at 12 bases. V trimming: 3 bases; J trimming: 6 bases; junction bases outside the gene matches: 9. The CDR3 contains 16 residues. Germline assignment: CDR1 SGHRS and CDR2 YFSETQ.